Presented here are 26 T cell receptor beta chains from one specimen sequenced in a study of regulatory T cells in long-lasting Graves disease. Sample time point: newly diagnosed GD, antithyroid drugs for less than 3 months. After RNA was extracted from PBMCs, the TCR library was made from it. Libraries of TCR beta came from iRepertoire HTBI primers plus Arm-PCR of CDR3 regions. TCRdb ran MiXCR on the multiplex PCR reads and lists one entry per CDR3 protein. The data hold approximately 400,000 distinct CDR3 sequences, with approximately 15% observed a single time. The same specimen was also included in a second study, on T cells in Graves' hyperthyroidism and ophthalmopathy.

Source: peripheral blood mononuclear cells (PBMCs), taken at new diagnosis, from a patient treated with antithyroid drugs. The receptors shown here come from a woman aged 25 to 39 with Graves disease.

The V call is TRBV15, the J call TRBJ2-1; TRBD2 agrees at 10 bases. V dropped 3 bases and J dropped 8; count of bases not matched to a gene: 7. The CDR3 runs to 15 residues. The germline V gene has CDR1 LNHNV and CDR2 YYDKDF (reference sequence). DNA for the CDR3: TGTGCCACCAGCAGGGGACTAGCGCCACGAGATGAGCAGTTCTTC. Translation: CATSRGLAPRDEQFF.

This clonotype was detected many times. The chain is built from TRBV6-5 and TRBJ2-1; 10 positions match TRBD2. The V gene end was trimmed by 2 bases and the J gene end by 6 bases; junction bases not matched to a gene: 10. Germline V gene sequence: CDR1 MNHEY, CDR2 SVGAGI. The CDR3 contains 17 residues. The CDR3 loop is CASSYGASGSFINEQFF. The CDR3 DNA sequence: TGTGCCAGCAGTTACGGGGCTAGCGGGAGCTTTATCAATGAGCAGTTCTTC.

This clonotype showed up many times. This chain connects TRBV7-9 to TRBJ2-7, with TRBD2 matching 15 bases. In germline, CDR1 is SEHNR, CDR2 FQNEAQ (reference sequence). The CDR3 is 19 amino acids. The V and J ends lost 1 base and 3 bases, in that order; junction bases with no gene match: 10. The CDR3, as DNA: TGTGCCAGCAGCTTAGGGACAGGGGGACTAGCGGGAGGAGGCTACGAGCAGTACTTC. This gives the protein CASSLGTGGLAGGGYEQYF.

Ten or more counts support this clonotype. This chain uses TRBV20-1 with TRBJ2-1; 7 bases are a match to TRBD2. In germline, CDR1 is DFQATT, CDR2 SNEGSKA (reference sequence). The CDR3 sequence is 15 residues long. J gave up 4 bases and V 5 bases, and 11 bases lay outside the gene matches. CDR3: CSAGFVGEGYNEQFF. DNA of the CDR3: TGCAGTGCTGGCTTTGTCGGGGAGGGTTACAATGAGCAGTTCTTC.

The V and J genes are TRBV12-3 or TRBV12-4 and TRBJ2-1; D not resolved. This CDR3 is built from 12 residues. Trimming pared 6 bases from V and 6 bases from J, leaving 9 bases between. The CDR3 bases are TGTGCCAGCAGATATCAAGGCAATGAGCAGTTCTTC. Translating it yields CASRYQGNEQFF.

This clonotype has ten or more counts. This chain links TRBV5-6 with TRBJ1-2; maybe TRBD1 (5 bases). V was trimmed by 2 bases and J by 4 bases, leaving 12 bases between them. Germline CDR1 and CDR2: SGHDT and YYEEEE. This CDR3 region has 14 residues. CDR3 amino acids: CASSFGAVSYGYTF. The DNA for the CDR3 is TGTGCCAGCAGCTTCGGGGCGGTGAGCTATGGCTACACCTTC.

The rearrangement links TRBV7-9 to TRBJ1-6; D is uncertain. With 3 bases removed from V and 9 bases from J, the gap between germline ends came to 6 bases. CDR3 length: 12 residues. Per germline, CDR1 SEHNR and CDR2 FQNEAQ (reference sequence). Written as DNA, the CDR3 is TGTGCCAGCAGCTTGGGGAGTTCACCCCTCCACTTT. Its translation is CASSLGSSPLHF.

This clonotype was observed many times. The chain has TRBV5-1 and TRBJ1-2; 9 nucleotides match TRBD1. Germline V gives CDR1 SGHRS, CDR2 YFSETQ. The CDR3 contains 15 residues. V dropped 4 bases and J dropped 3; count of bases not matched to a gene: 7. CDR3 DNA sequence: TGCGCCAGCAGCAACGGACAGGGGAGCCACTATGGCTACACCTTC. Its protein product is CASSNGQGSHYGYTF.

This clonotype appeared many times. The chain recombines TRBV27 with TRBJ1-1; a weak D match, TRBD1 (5 bases). The CDR3 extends over 15 amino acids. Germline lookup yields CDR1 MNHEY and CDR2 SMNVEV (reference sequence). The V end was cut by 0 bases, the J end by 0 bases, with 8 bases between. Here the CDR3 DNA reads TGTGCCAGCAGTTTATCGGGGGGGATGAACACTGAAGCTTTCTTT. Its protein product is CASSLSGGMNTEAFF.

This clonotype showed up many times. The chain has TRBV28 and TRBJ2-2; D gene ambiguous. Trimming removed 3 bases at V and 6 bases at J, with 14 bases between. The germline gives CDR1 MDHEN, CDR2 SYDVKM. This CDR3 region has 15 residues. CDR3 loop: CASSLFLELPGELFF. CDR3 coding DNA: TGTGCCAGCAGTTTGTTCTTGGAGTTGCCCGGGGAGCTGTTTTTT.

The chain recombines TRBV11-3 with TRBJ1-5; D may be TRBD1 (6 bases). Germline V lookup: CDR1 SGHNT, CDR2 YENEEA. V was trimmed by 5 bases and J by 0 bases, leaving 17 bases between them. CDR3 length equals 17 residues. Here the CDR3 DNA reads TGTGCCAGCAGCCAGGGGAGGCGAGGTTATAGCAATCAGCCCCAGCATTTT. Protein sequence: CASSQGRRGYSNQPQHF.

The rearrangement uses TRBV7-9 and TRBJ1-3; TRBD1 matches at 8 bases. Germline lookup yields CDR1 SEHNR and CDR2 FQNEAQ (reference sequence). V trimming: 0 bases; J trimming: 3 bases; junction bases outside the gene matches: 4. The CDR3 extends over 16 amino acids. The CDR3 coding sequence is TGTGCCAGCAGCTTAGCGATCGGGACAGGTGGAAACACCATATATTTT. Translated: CASSLAIGTGGNTIYF.

This clonotype was seen many times. The chain is built from TRBV3-1 and TRBJ2-3; D is unresolved. CDR3 size: 14 residues. Trimming took 4 bases from V and 2 from J, leaving 10 bases between them. The germline CDR1 and CDR2 sequences are LGHDT and YNNKEL (reference sequence). The CDR3 region is CASSLNTPTDTQYF. Here the CDR3 DNA reads TGTGCCAGCAGCCTGAACACGCCCACAGATACGCAGTATTTT.

This chain uses TRBV7-3 with TRBJ2-1; 7 positions agree with TRBD2. Germline V gives CDR1 SGHTA, CDR2 FQGTGA. V lost 1 base and J lost 6; bases outside the gene matches: 9. The CDR3 runs 16 residues. The CDR3 reads CASSLIPGGLLNEQFF. DNA for the CDR3: TGTGCCAGCAGCTTAATCCCGGGAGGCCTACTCAATGAGCAGTTCTTC. The complete variable domain, with remaining parts taken from reference TRBV7-3 and TRBJ2-1, reads GAGVSQTPSNKVTEKGKYVELRCDPISGHTALYWYRQSLGQGPEFLIYFQGTGAADDSGLPNDRFFAVRPEGSVSTLKIQRTERGDSAVYLCASSLIPGGLLNEQFFGPGTRLTVL.

This chain connects TRBV20-1 to TRBJ2-7; D may be TRBD2 (6 bases). Germline CDR1 is DFQATT and CDR2 is SNEGSKA (reference sequence). The CDR3 is 16 amino acids. The ends were cut back, 6 bases at V and 2 bases at J, with 23 bases in the middle. DNA of the CDR3: TGCAGTGCCCCGGCGGGGATGGCGGGACGTCCCTACGAGCAGTACTTC. Translated, it gives CSAPAGMAGRPYEQYF.

This clonotype was picked up many times. The chain has TRBV6-1 and TRBJ2-3; 8 bases align to TRBD2. The CDR3 length is 16 residues. The V segment lost 7 bases and the J segment 7 bases; nucleotides outside the gene matches: 16. Germline V lookup: CDR1 MNHNS, CDR2 SASEGT. The CDR3 reads CASKKWGAGEVNTQYF. As DNA, the CDR3 is TGTGCCAGCAAAAAATGGGGAGCGGGAGAGGTGAATACGCAGTATTTT.

This clonotype was seen once. The chain combines TRBV25-1 with TRBJ1-4; D possibly corresponds to TRBD1 (5 bases). The germline V gene encodes CDR1 MGHDK and CDR2 SYGVNS. V lost 4 bases and J lost 3, with 12 bases in between. This CDR3 region has 15 residues. The CDR3 bases are TGTGCCAGCAGTGTTATGGGACCTCCTAATGAAAAACTGTTTTTT. Its protein product is CASSVMGPPNEKLFF.

This sequence joins TRBV4-2 and TRBJ2-2; D could derive from TRBD1 or TRBD2 (5 bases each). V dropped 0 bases and J dropped 8 bases, with 19 bases sitting between them. The V gene's germline CDR1 is LGHNA and CDR2 YNFKEQ. The CDR3 extends over 17 amino acids. The CDR3 DNA follows: TGTGCCAGCAGCCAAGATATGAAGGGGAGTTCGGCTGGGGAGCTGTTTTTT. As protein: CASSQDMKGSSAGELFF.

This clonotype was detected ten times or more. V and J are TRBV20-1 and TRBJ2-1; D is ambiguous. The ends were cut back, 1 base at V and 2 bases at J, with 12 bases in the middle. The CDR3 consists of 15 residues. Germline V gene data show CDR1 as DFQATT and CDR2 as SNEGSKA (reference sequence). CDR3 amino acids: CSARGRRQAYNEQFF. In DNA form, the CDR3 reads TGCAGTGCTAGAGGAAGAAGGCAGGCCTACAATGAGCAGTTCTTC.

As for this clonotype: Lacking the conserved final phenylalanine or tryptophan, this CDR3 likely reflects a read error. This chain uses TRBV7-9 with TRBJ1-4; 9 nucleotides line up with TRBD1. The CDR3 totals 16 residues. The germline V gene encodes CDR1 SEHNR and CDR2 FQNEAQ (reference sequence). V dropped 2 bases and J dropped 8; count of bases not matched to a gene: 9. CDR3 sequence reads: CASSLSGTGTIEKLFS. CDR3 DNA sequence: TGTGCCAGCAGCTTATCTGGGACAGGGACTATAGAAAAACTGTTTTCT.

This clonotype was recorded at least ten times. The CDR3: CATSDPRADEAFF. For the CDR3, the DNA is TGTGCCACCAGTGACCCTCGGGCAGATGAAGCTTTCTTT. The V call is TRBV24-1, the J call TRBJ1-1, with unresolved D. V lost 4 bases to trimming and J lost 7 bases, with 12 bases between them. The CDR3 runs 13 residues. The V gene's germline CDR1 is KGHDR and CDR2 SFDVKD.

This sequence joins TRBV6-2 or TRBV6-3 and TRBJ2-7; TRBD1 or TRBD2 may be the D gene (5 bases each). Germline V lookup: CDR1 MNHEY, CDR2 SVGEGT. The V gene lost 5 bases and the J gene lost 2 bases, with 25 bases spanning the gap. The CDR3 is made up of 18 amino acids. CDR3 in amino acids: CASSHPAIRDPRAYEQYF. Written as DNA, the CDR3 is TGTGCCAGCAGTCATCCGGCCATCCGGGACCCCCGCGCCTACGAGCAGTACTTC.

This clonotype was seen many times. V gene TRBV7-9 combines with J gene TRBJ2-5; 8 nucleotides agree with TRBD2. From germline, CDR1 is SEHNR and CDR2 FQNEAQ (reference sequence). CDR3 size: 14 residues. V was clipped by 8 bases and J by 5 bases; unmatched bases: 10. CDR3 nucleotide sequence: TGTGCCAGCGGCCTGAGCGGGAGCTGGGAGACCCAGTACTTC. Residues: CASGLSGSWETQYF.

This clonotype was counted at least ten times. The V call is TRBV27, the J call TRBJ2-2; a weak D match, TRBD1 (6 bases). The CDR3 totals 15 residues. Germline values: CDR1 MNHEY, CDR2 SMNVEV (reference sequence). V was clipped by 6 bases and J by 1 base, with 12 bases between them. The CDR3 nucleotides read TGTGCCAGCAGCCTTACACAGGGGAACACCGGGGAGCTGTTTTTT. This gives the protein CASSLTQGNTGELFF.

The chain links TRBV7-2 to TRBJ2-1; 10 bases are shared with TRBD2. V shed 1 base and J 3 bases; nucleotides not matched to a gene: 3. The germline gives CDR1 SGHTA, CDR2 FQGNSA. The CDR3 loop spans 16 amino acids. As DNA, the CDR3 is TGTGCCAGCAGCTTAGTTAGGACTAGCGGCTACAATGAGCAGTTCTTC. This gives the protein CASSLVRTSGYNEQFF.

This chain connects TRBV30 to TRBJ2-3; tentative D call: TRBD2 (6 bases). This CDR3 is 15 amino acids long. Trimming left V 0 bases short and J 4 bases short, with 14 bases between. Germline lookup yields CDR1 GTSNPN and CDR2 SVGIG (reference sequence). CDR3 sequence (DNA): TGTGCCTGGAGTGTAGGTGGCGGGAAGGCAGATACGCAGTATTTT. Protein product: CAWSVGGGKADTQYF. The whole variable domain, filled in from reference TRBV30 and TRBJ2-3, reads SQTIHQWPATLVQPVGSPLSLECTVEGTSNPNLYWYRQAAGRGLQLLFYSVGIGQISSEVPQNLSASRPQDRQFILSSKKLLLSDSGFYLCAWSVGGGKADTQYFGPGTRLTVL.